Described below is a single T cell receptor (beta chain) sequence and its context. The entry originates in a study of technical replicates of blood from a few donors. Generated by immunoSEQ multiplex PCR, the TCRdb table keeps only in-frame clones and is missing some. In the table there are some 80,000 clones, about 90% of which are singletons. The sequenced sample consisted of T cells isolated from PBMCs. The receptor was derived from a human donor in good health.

Here the CDR3 DNA reads TGTGCCAGCAGCCGCGCGGGGGAGGGAATCATATATGGCTACACCTTC. Encoded protein: CASSRAGEGIIYGYTF. The J gene is TRBJ1-2, the V gene TRBV9, with D perhaps matching TRBD1 (5 bases). V gave up 4 bases and J gave up 5 bases, with 21 bases separating them. From germline, CDR1 is SGDLS and CDR2 YYNGEE. This CDR3 is 16 amino acids long.